This entry features one TCR beta chain sequence. This receptor's antigen is unknown. No base quality information exists; no much larger clone differs at one position. These data originate in a study of blood T cells in healthy people across ages (dated by TCRdb to between 2014 and 2016). With regard to the full study: In model experiments, template switching captured about one uniquely barcoded TCR beta cDNA molecule for every two T cells. To track age-related changes in TCR beta repertoire diversity, the study relied on deep sequencing normalized with unique cDNA molecular identifiers. Two additional independent replicas of 1 million unique cDNA reads from the same blood draw were analyzed for two donors (one aged 18 to 30 and one aged 80 or older). To avoid experimental bias, donors of different ages were randomly spread across the sequencing lanes. Donors were grouped into four age groups: young (average roughly 15 years), middle-aged (39), aged (about 60) and long-lived (just over 80). Points the paper makes about the study in general: Compared with the aged group, the long-lived group had more naive CD4+ T cells, fewer expanded clones and increased TCR diversity, a pattern suggesting age selection. As age increased, observed TCR beta diversity per million T cells dropped in a roughly linear way, and a significant reduction was already evident by age roughly 40. Because the CMV infection status of the donors was unknown, age-related changes in expanded clonotypes may potentially have been confounded. Total diversity estimates from one million sequenced T cells were considered lower bounds and underestimates. Because profiling used bulk unsorted PBMCs, naive and antigen-experienced compartments could not be compared conclusively. There was a strong correlation between observed TCR beta diversity and the percentage of naive T cells measured by flow cytometry.

The CDR3 has 16 amino acids, counting the end cysteine and phenylalanine. Solely the CDR3 DNA is kept, with 48 bases framed from the first base. Libraries came from 5' RACE. Sequencing took place on an Illumina HiSeq 2500. A second about 7 to 12 cycle PCR used a sample-barcoded 5' primer and a J-beta primer mix. A template-switch 5' adaptor carrying 12 random nucleotides introduced a unique molecular identifier onto each TCR beta cDNA molecule. Each sample yielded at least 3 million CDR3-containing paired-end reads. The Mint cDNA synthesis kit, primed by a TRBC-specific oligonucleotide, was used to synthesize first-strand cDNA from all RNA. All cDNA was treated with uracil-DNA glycosylase and then went through a first 18-cycle PCR with the universal primers M1SS and BC2_uni_R. The source study handled its data this way. Normalization of each sample was performed by random selection of 1 million high-quality reads, each carrying a distinct molecular identifier. Reads with shared molecular identifiers were discarded instead of being binned into consensus sequences. CDR3 identification, clonotype clustering and error correction used MiTCR with a Q25 quality threshold and the strictest error-elimination algorithm. Lower-bound total TCR beta diversity was estimated with a nonparametric unseen species model using Euler transformation. The public reads were run again by TCRdb, first through fastp at Q25 and then through MiXCR, and only productive beta chains were kept. Rows with a matching CDR3 protein are joined into one entry that keeps the most common DNA and genes. The V and J calls were not made by the authors but by TCRdb's processing. This sample lists about 1.6 million distinct CDR3 sequences; 30% to 35% were detected once. The ten largest clones represent approximately 11% of the sample.

The 39 donors, aged 6 to 90 years, were systemically healthy Caucasian individuals from Russia. Each donor gave about 9.7 milliliters of peripheral blood, drawn into EDTA-treated Vacutainer tubes. Ficoll-Paque density-gradient centrifugation was used to isolate PBMCs, with at least 6 million obtained per sample. Total RNA was extracted from PBMCs with Trizol reagent, with at least 5.5 micrograms obtained per sample. For every donor, flow cytometry on a PBMC aliquot measured the percentage of naive CD45RAhigh/CD27high T cells. The sequence came from a woman aged 25 to 39 in good health. The source material was blood. Recombination joined TRBV21-1 with TRBJ2-5; no DNA check was done on the table's D call, TRBD2. Judging by the DNA end, TRBJ2-7 fits better; the J call may be wrong. TRBV21-1 has pseudogene status. Here the CDR3 is given as CASSKPRSGCYYEQYF. The DNA is TGTGCCAGCAGCAAGCCAAGAAGCGGGTGCTACTACGAGCAGTACTTC.